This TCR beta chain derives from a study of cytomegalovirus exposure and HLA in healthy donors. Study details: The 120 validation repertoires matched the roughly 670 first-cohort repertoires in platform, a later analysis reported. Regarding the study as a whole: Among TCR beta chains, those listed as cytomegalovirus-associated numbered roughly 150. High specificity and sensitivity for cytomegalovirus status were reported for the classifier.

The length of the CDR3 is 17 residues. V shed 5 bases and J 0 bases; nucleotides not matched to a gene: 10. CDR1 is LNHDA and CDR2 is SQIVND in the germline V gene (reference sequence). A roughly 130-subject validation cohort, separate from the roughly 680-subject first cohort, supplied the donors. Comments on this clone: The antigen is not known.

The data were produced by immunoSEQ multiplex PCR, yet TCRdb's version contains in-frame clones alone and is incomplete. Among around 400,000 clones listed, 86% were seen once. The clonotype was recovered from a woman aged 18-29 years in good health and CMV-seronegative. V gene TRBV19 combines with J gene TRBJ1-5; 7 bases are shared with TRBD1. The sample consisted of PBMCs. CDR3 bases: TGTGCCAGTAGTTCTAAATCGACAGGGTATAGCAATCAGCCCCAGCATTTT. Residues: CASSSKSTGYSNQPQHF.